The present TCR beta chain was sequenced within a study of T cell responses to AZD1222 COVID-19 vaccine. Broader study findings: It was only a handful of AZD1222 recipients who were seropositive at baseline. Following two doses of AZD1222, Spike-specific TCR breadth and depth rose.

A word on this clone: Its specificity is unknown.

The CDR3 covers 13 residues. Trimming took 1 base from V and 5 from J, leaving 7 bases between them. The germline V gene encodes CDR1 SGDLS and CDR2 YYNGEE. Assay used: immunoSEQ multiplex PCR; TCRdb lists only in-frame clones, some missing. The sample lists 90,000 to 150,000 clones, roughly 90% occurring once. The chain carries TRBV9 and TRBJ1-5, with D hard to call. The specimen was peripheral blood, collected 28 days after the second AZD1222 dose. This sequence originates from an adult who received the AZD1222 COVID-19 vaccine. CDR3 DNA: TGTGCCAGCAGCGTATCCGATCATCAGCCCCAGCATTTT. Translated: CASSVSDHQPQHF.